The following is a T cell receptor beta chain sequence with its context. The table came from immunoSEQ multiplex PCR; TCRdb's copy has only in-frame clones and leaves some out. Among under 400,000 clones listed, around 87% were seen once. Study members were between roughly 18 and 100 years old and lived in some 22 US regions. This CDR3 spans 14 amino acids. The germline gives CDR1 SGHKS, CDR2 YYEKEE (reference sequence). V trimming: 4 bases; J trimming: 8 bases; junction bases outside the gene matches: 7. This entry is derived from a study of blood T cell repertoires in COVID-19. The wider study: Two consecutive negative NP/OP PCR tests, clearance, or resolved symptoms defined Cohort 3 recovery. There were acute and convalescent COVID-19 samples, and they came from the United States, Italy and Spain. From T cells, B-cell-depleted T cells, or PBMCs came the material, which was cDNA or gDNA.

The sample was PBMCs or T cells enriched from blood (not recorded which). This clonotype originated in a man aged 35-49 years in a cohort exposed to, infected with or recovered from COVID-19 (not recorded which). V gene TRBV5-5 combines with J gene TRBJ1-4, with 8 bases aligning to TRBD1. CDR3 nucleotides: TGTGCCAGCAGCCGGGGACAGGTGGGAGAAAAACTGTTTTTT. Translation: CASSRGQVGEKLFF.